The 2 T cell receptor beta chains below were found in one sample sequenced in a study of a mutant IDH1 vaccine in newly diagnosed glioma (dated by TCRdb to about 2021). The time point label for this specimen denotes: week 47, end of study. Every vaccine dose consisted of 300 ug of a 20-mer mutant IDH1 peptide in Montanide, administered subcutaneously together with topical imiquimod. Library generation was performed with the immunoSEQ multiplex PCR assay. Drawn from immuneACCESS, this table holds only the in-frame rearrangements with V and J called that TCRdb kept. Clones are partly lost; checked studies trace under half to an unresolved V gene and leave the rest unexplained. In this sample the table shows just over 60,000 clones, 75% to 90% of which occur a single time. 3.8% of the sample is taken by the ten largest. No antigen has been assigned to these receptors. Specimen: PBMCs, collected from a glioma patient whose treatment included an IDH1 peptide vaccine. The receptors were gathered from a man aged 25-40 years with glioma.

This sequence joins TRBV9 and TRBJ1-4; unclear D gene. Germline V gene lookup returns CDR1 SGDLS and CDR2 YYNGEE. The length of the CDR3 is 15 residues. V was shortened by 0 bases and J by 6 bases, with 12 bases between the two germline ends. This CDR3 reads CASSVEDRGDEKLFF. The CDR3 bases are TGTGCCAGCAGCGTAGAGGACCGCGGAGATGAAAAACTGTTTTTT. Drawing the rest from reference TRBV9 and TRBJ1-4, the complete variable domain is DSGVTQTPKHLITATGQRVTLRCSPRSGDLSVYWYQQSLDQGLQFLIQYYNGEERAKGNILERFSAQQFPDLHSELNLSSLELGDSALYFCASSVEDRGDEKLFFGSGTQLSVL.

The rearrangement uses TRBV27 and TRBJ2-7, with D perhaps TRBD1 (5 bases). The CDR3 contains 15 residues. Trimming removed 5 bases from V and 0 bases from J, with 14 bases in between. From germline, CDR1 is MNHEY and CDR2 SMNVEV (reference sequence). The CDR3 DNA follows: TGTGCCAGCAGTCTAATACCAGACAGCTCCTACGAGCAGTACTTC. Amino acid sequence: CASSLIPDSSYEQYF.